The next 10 T cell receptor beta chains were all read from a single sample in a study of early T cells in non-severe SARS-CoV-2 infection. MiXCR, run by TCRdb on the 5' RACE reads, gives a single entry per CDR3 protein. The sample contains roughly 53,000 distinct CDR3 sequences, around 9% of which appear only once. Sequencing was performed on whole blood. The receptors shown here come from an adult who was a healthcare worker with PCR-confirmed SARS-CoV-2 infection or an uninfected control (not recorded which).

In its sample, this clonotype was seen many times. The chain's CDR3 is CAWSGGPGANVLTF. The CDR3 region has the DNA TGTGCCTGGAGTGGGGGGCCTGGGGCCAACGTCCTGACTTTC. The J gene is TRBJ2-6, the V gene TRBV30; the D gene is possibly TRBD1 (6 bases). The V and J ends lost 1 base and 2 bases respectively, with 6 bases between them. Germline assignment: CDR1 GTSNPN and CDR2 SVGIG (reference sequence). The CDR3 is made up of 14 amino acids.

The chain recombines TRBV7-9 with TRBJ2-1; D remains ambiguous. There are 14 residues in the CDR3. Trimming stripped 5 bases from V and 6 bases from J, with 14 bases between. Germline V gene data show CDR1 as SEHNR and CDR2 as FQNEAQ (reference sequence). CDR3 region: CASSPGRPSNEQFF. The CDR3 DNA sequence: TGTGCCAGCAGCCCCGGACGGCCCAGCAATGAGCAGTTCTTC.

This clonotype has more than one count but fewer than ten. The rearrangement joins TRBV19 to TRBJ2-5; TRBD1 aligns across 7 bases. CDR1 is LNHDA and CDR2 is SQIVND in the germline V gene (reference sequence). The CDR3 runs 14 residues. V shed 7 bases, J shed 5 bases, and the junction held 10 bases outside the gene matches. The CDR3 is CASKGTALAETQYF. CDR3 nucleotide sequence: TGTGCCAGTAAGGGGACAGCCCTGGCGGAGACCCAGTACTTC. Combining the CDR3 with reference TRBV19 and TRBJ2-5 gives the whole variable domain DGGITQSPKYLFRKEGQNVTLSCEQNLNHDAMYWYRQDPGQGLRLIYYSQIVNDFQKGDIAEGYSVSREKKESFPLTVTSAQKNPTAFYLCASKGTALAETQYFGPGTRLLVL.

This clonotype turned up a few times. The chain employs TRBV2 and TRBJ2-3; 11 nucleotides agree with TRBD2. This CDR3 has 16 residues. Germline V gives CDR1 SNHLY, CDR2 FYNNEI. The V segment lost 6 bases and the J segment 2 bases; nucleotides outside the gene matches: 7. CDR3 sequence: CASRALAGEVTDTQYF. As DNA, the CDR3 is TGTGCCAGCAGAGCACTAGCGGGGGAGGTCACAGATACGCAGTATTTT.

The chain combines TRBV6-2 or TRBV6-3 with TRBJ2-7, with TRBD1 matching 7 bases. The CDR3 consists of 14 residues. V lost 6 bases, J lost 6 bases, and 11 bases stayed unmatched. CDR1 and CDR2 (germline): MNHEY, SVGEGT. CDR3 protein: CASRPFPQGSEQYF. CDR3 sequence (DNA): TGTGCCAGCAGACCTTTCCCACAGGGGAGCGAGCAGTACTTC.

This clonotype occurred a few times. The chain uses TRBV5-1 and TRBJ2-3; perhaps TRBD1 as D (6 bases). The CDR3 has 14 residues. The V gene's germline CDR1 is SGHRS and CDR2 YFSETQ. With 3 bases removed from V and 0 bases from J, the gap between germline ends came to 8 bases. The CDR3 here is CASSSDSSTDTQYF. The CDR3, as DNA: TGCGCCAGCAGCTCGGACAGTAGCACAGATACGCAGTATTTT.

This clonotype was detected only a few times. At one end the junction does not follow the germline gene, possibly because of a read error. The V gene is TRBV20-1, the J gene TRBJ2-1, with no clear D. The germline CDR1 and CDR2 sequences are DFQATT and SNEGSKA (reference sequence). The CDR3 is 14 amino acids. Here the CDR3 DNA reads TGCAGTGCTGGAGATCCTAGCTCCTACAATGAGCAGTTCTTC. Protein product: CSAGDPSSYNEQFF.

This clonotype was counted between two and nine times. V is TRBV7-9 and J is TRBJ2-1; D possibly corresponds to TRBD2 (6 bases). The CDR3 loop spans 15 amino acids. Germline loops: CDR1 SEHNR, CDR2 FQNEAQ (reference sequence). V lost 11 bases and J lost 0, with 17 bases in between. CDR3 amino acids: CALGPGESSYNEQFF. The CDR3, as DNA: TGTGCCCTGGGCCCGGGGGAAAGCTCCTACAATGAGCAGTTCTTC. The variable domain in full, completed from reference TRBV7-9 and TRBJ2-1, reads DTGVSQNPRHKITKRGQNVTFRCDPISEHNRLYWYRQTLGQGPEFLTYFQNEAQLEKSRLLSDRFSAERPKGSFSTLEIQRTEQGDSAMYLCALGPGESSYNEQFFGPGTRLTVL.

This clonotype came up a few times. The rearrangement uses TRBV4-2 and TRBJ2-3; D is unresolved. This CDR3 region has 17 residues. Trimming pared 3 bases from V and 6 bases from J, leaving 22 bases between. Germline CDR1 and CDR2: LGHNA and YNFKEQ. CDR3 loop: CASSQGPFWTPKDTQYF. CDR3 nucleotide sequence: TGTGCCAGCAGCCAGGGTCCATTTTGGACCCCGAAGGATACGCAGTATTTT.

This clonotype was recorded many times. The chain joins TRBV7-9 to TRBJ1-5, with D possibly matching TRBD1 (6 bases). In germline, CDR1 is SEHNR, CDR2 FQNEAQ (reference sequence). The V and J ends lost 5 bases and 5 bases respectively, with 22 bases between them. The CDR3 extends over 17 amino acids. The CDR3 coding sequence is TGTGCCAGCAGCCTAGGTGGAGGGACACTCGGGGATCAGCCCCAGCATTTT. It specifies CASSLGGGTLGDQPQHF. The entire variable domain, with the rest obtained from reference TRBV7-9 and TRBJ1-5, is as follows: DTGVSQNPRHKITKRGQNVTFRCDPISEHNRLYWYRQTLGQGPEFLTYFQNEAQLEKSRLLSDRFSAERPKGSFSTLEIQRTEQGDSAMYLCASSLGGGTLGDQPQHFGDGTRLSIL.